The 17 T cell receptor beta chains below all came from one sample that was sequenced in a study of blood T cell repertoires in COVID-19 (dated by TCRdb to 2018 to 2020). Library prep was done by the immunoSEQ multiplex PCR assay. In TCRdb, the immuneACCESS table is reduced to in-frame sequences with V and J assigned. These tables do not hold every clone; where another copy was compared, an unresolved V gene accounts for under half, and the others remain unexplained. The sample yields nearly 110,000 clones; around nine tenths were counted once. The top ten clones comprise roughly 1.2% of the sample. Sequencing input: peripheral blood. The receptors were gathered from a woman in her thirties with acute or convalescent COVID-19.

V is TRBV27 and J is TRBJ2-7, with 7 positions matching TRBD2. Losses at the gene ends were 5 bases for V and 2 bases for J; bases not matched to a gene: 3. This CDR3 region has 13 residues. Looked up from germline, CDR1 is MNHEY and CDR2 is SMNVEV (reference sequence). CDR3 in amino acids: CASSPTSAYEQYF. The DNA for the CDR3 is TGTGCCAGCAGTCCCACTAGCGCCTACGAGCAGTACTTC.

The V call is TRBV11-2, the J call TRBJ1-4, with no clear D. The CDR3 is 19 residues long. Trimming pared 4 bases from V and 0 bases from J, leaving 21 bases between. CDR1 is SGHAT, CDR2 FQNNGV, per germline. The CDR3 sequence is CASSSKGQFRGATNEKLFF. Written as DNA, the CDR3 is TGTGCCAGCAGCTCCAAAGGCCAATTTCGAGGAGCAACTAATGAAAAACTGTTTTTT.

Here the CDR3 reads CASSPGQGAVTEAFF. The DNA of the CDR3 is TGTGCCAGCAGTCCGGGACAGGGGGCTGTCACTGAAGCTTTCTTT. The chain recombines TRBV28 with TRBJ1-1; 12 bases match TRBD1. CDR1 MDHEN and CDR2 SYDVKM come from the germline V gene. CDR3 length: 15 residues. V was clipped by 5 bases and J by 4 bases; unmatched bases: 5.

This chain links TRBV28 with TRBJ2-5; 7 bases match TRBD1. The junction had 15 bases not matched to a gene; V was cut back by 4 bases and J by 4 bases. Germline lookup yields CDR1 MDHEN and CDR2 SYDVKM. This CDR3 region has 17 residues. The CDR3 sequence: CASSSHRGRGRGETQYF. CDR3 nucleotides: TGTGCCAGCAGTTCCCATCGGGGTAGGGGGCGCGGAGAGACCCAGTACTTC.

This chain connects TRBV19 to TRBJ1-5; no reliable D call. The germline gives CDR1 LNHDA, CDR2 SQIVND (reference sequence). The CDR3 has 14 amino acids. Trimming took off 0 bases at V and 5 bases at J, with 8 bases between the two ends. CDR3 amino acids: CASSIDSGYQPQHF. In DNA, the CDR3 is TGTGCCAGTAGTATAGATAGCGGGTATCAGCCCCAGCATTTT.

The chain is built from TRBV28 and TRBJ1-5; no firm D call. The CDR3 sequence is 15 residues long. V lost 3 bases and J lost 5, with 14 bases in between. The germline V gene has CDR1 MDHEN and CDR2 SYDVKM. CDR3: CASSFRARTDQPQHF. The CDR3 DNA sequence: TGTGCCAGCAGTTTTCGTGCGCGAACCGATCAGCCCCAGCATTTT.

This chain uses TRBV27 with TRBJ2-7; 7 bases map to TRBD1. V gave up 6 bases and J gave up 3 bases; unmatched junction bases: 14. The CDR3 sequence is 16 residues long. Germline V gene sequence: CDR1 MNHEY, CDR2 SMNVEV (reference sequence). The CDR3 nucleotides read TGTGCCAGCAGGCTGAACCGGGACAGCCATTACTACGAGCAGTACTTC. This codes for CASRLNRDSHYYEQYF.

The CDR3 here is CASSFNKNTEAFF. The CDR3 DNA sequence: TGTGCCAGCAGCTTTAATAAGAACACTGAAGCTTTCTTT. This chain connects TRBV7-3 to TRBJ1-1; D is undetermined. V was pared by 3 bases and J by 1 base, with 6 bases between. The germline V gene has CDR1 SGHTA and CDR2 FQGTGA. This CDR3 contains 13 residues.

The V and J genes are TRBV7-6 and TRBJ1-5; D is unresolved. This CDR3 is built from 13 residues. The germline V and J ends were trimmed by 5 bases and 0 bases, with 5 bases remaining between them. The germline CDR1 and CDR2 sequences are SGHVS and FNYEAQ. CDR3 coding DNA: TGTGCCAGCAGCCCAGTTAGCAATCAGCCCCAGCATTTT. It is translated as CASSPVSNQPQHF.

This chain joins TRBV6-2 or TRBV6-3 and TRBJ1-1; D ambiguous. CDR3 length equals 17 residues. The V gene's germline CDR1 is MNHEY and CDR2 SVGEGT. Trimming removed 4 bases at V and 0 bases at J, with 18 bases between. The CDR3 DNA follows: TGTGCCAGCAGTTTTCACCTGTGGTCGAGTATGAACACTGAAGCTTTCTTT. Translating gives CASSFHLWSSMNTEAFF.

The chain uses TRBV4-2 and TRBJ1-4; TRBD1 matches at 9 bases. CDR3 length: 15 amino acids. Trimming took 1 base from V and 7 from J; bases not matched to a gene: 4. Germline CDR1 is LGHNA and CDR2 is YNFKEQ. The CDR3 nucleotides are TGTGCCAGCAGCCAAGCTCCGGACAGGGGTGAAAAACTGTTTTTT. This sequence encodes CASSQAPDRGEKLFF.

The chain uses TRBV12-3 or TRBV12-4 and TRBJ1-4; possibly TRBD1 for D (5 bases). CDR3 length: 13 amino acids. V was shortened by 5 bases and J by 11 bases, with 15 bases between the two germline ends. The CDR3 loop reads CASSLSEGTKLFF. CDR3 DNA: TGTGCCAGCAGTCTCAGCGAGGGGACTAAACTGTTTTTT.

The CDR3 DNA is TGTGCCAGCCGGACAGGCACTGAAGCTTTCTTT. The encoded protein is CASRTGTEAFF. The genes are TRBV19 and TRBJ1-1, with 7 bases fitting TRBD1. Trimming cost V 9 bases and J 4 bases; bases outside gene matches: 2. The CDR3 sequence is 11 residues long. Germline-derived CDR1 and CDR2 are LNHDA and SQIVND (reference sequence).

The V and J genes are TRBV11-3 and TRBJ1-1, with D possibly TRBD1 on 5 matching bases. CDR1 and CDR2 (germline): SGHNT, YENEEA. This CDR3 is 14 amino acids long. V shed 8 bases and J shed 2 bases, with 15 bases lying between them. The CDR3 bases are TGTGCCAGCCACCAGACCCAGGGCAACACTGAAGCTTTCTTT. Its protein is CASHQTQGNTEAFF.

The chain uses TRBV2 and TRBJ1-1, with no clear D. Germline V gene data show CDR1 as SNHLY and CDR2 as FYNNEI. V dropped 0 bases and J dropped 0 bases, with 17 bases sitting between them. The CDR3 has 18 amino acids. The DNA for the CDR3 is TGTGCCAGCAGTGAAGCAAGATTTGCCGGGTTTTTGAACACTGAAGCTTTCTTT. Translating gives CASSEARFAGFLNTEAFF.

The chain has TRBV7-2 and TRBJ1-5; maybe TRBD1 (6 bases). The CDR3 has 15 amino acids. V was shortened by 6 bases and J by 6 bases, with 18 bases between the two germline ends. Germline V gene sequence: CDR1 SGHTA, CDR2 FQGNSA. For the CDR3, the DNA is TGTGCCAGCAGGGAACCAGGGGTTCAGGGTCAGCCCCAGCATTTT. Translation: CASREPGVQGQPQHF.

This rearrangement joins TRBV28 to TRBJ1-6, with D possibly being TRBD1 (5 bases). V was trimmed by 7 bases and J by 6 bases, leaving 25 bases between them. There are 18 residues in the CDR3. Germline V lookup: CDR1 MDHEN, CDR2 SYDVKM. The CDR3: CASIGSGTGPWANSPLHF. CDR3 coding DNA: TGTGCCAGCATCGGGAGTGGTACAGGCCCGTGGGCTAATTCACCCCTCCACTTT.